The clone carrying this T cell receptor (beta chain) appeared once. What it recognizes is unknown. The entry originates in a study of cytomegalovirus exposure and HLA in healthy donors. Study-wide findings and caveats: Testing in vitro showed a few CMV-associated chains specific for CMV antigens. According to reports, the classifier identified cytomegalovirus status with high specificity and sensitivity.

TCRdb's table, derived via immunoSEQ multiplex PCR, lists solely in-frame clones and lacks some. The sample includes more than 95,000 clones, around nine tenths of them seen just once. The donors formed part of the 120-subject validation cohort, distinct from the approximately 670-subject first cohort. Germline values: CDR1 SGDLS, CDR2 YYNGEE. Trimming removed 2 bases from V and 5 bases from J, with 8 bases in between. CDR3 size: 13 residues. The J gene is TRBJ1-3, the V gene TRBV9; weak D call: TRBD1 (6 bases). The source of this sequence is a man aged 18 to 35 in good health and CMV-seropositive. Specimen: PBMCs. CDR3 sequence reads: CASSVQGRNTIYF. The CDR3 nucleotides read TGTGCCAGCAGCGTTCAGGGGAGAAACACCATATATTTT.